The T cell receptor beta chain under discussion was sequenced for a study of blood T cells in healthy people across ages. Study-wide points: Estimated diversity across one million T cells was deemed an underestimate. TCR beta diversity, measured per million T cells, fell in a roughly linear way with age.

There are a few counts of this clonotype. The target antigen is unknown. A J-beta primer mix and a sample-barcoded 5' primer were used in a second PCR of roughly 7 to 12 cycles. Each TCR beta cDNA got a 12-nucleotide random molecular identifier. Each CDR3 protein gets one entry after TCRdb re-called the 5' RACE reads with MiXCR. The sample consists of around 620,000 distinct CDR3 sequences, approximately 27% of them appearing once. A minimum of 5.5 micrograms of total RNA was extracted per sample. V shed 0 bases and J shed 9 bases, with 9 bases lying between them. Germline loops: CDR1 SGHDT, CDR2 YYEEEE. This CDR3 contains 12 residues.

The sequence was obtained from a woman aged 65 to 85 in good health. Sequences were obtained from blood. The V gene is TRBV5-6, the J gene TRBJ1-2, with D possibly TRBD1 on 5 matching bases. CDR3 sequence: CASSLDQGSYTF. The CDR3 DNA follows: TGTGCCAGCAGCTTGGATCAGGGAAGCTACACCTTC.